This T cell receptor (beta chain) was sequenced in a study of T cells in Graves' hyperthyroidism and ophthalmopathy. The study's findings and limits: Most thyroid-expanded clonotypes above 0.001 were also found in blood.

The authors took PBMCs from roughly 9.5 ml fresh peripheral blood. Amplification yielded TCR beta CDR3 regions, with RNA transcripts as the source. With the HTBI primer set, the TCR CDR3 went through a first round of RT-PCR. MiXCR, applied by TCRdb to the multiplex PCR reads, yields one record per CDR3 protein. This sample carries approximately 300,000 distinct CDR3 sequences, over 15% of them seen once, and the ten largest clones take roughly 53%. This clonotype has ten or more counts. What it binds is not known. The V segment lost 0 bases and the J segment 6 bases; nucleotides outside the gene matches: 8. Germline loops: CDR1 SNHLY, CDR2 FYNNEI. CDR3 length: 16 amino acids.

The sequence was obtained from a woman in her sixties with Graves' ophthalmopathy. The sequenced material came from blood. V gene TRBV2 combines with J gene TRBJ2-3, with 8 positions matching TRBD1. The CDR3 region has the DNA TGTGCCAGCAGTGAAGCGGGGGACAGGTTAAAGGATACGCAGTATTTT. It is translated as CASSEAGDRLKDTQYF.